This T cell receptor (beta chain) comes out of a study of cytomegalovirus exposure and HLA in healthy donors. General study results and limits: TCR beta V- and J-gene trimming was later associated with a missense DCLRE1C variant. 150 to 200 TCR beta chains were listed as cytomegalovirus-associated.

V lost 2 bases and J lost 3; bases outside the gene matches: 7. The CDR3 loop spans 16 amino acids. Germline V lookup: CDR1 MGHRA, CDR2 YSYEKL. The PCR contained 60 Vbeta and 13 Jbeta primers. Sequencing was performed with immunoSEQ multiplex PCR; in TCRdb, only in-frame clones are kept and a portion is missing. Of around 150,000 clones detected, about 80% appear once; the ten largest clones hold approximately 4.3%. About this clone: Its antigen is as yet unknown.

This TCR came from a man aged 25-45 years in good health. The V call is TRBV4-1, the J call TRBJ1-1; 9 bases are a match to TRBD1. The sequenced material came from PBMCs. The CDR3 sequence: CASSQPRDRADTEAFF. CDR3 DNA: TGCGCCAGCAGCCAACCTCGGGACAGGGCGGACACTGAAGCTTTCTTT.